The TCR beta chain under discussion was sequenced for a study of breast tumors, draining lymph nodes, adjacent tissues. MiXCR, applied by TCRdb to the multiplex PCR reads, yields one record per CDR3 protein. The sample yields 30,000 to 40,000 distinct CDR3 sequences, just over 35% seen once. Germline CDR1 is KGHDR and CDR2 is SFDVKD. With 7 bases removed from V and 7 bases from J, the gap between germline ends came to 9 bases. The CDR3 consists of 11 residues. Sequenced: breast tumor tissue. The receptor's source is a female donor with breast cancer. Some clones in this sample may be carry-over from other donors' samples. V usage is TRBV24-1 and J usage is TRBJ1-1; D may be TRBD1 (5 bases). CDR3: CATSGGNEAFF. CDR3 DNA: TGTGCCACCAGCGGGGGGAATGAAGCTTTCTTT.